A single T cell receptor (beta chain) is shown here with its context. Its antigen remains unidentified. Trimming cost V 0 bases and J 0 bases, with 11 bases left between them. CDR3 length: 16 residues. Looked up from germline, CDR1 is MNHEY and CDR2 is SMNVEV (reference sequence). This sample is drawn from a study of blood T cells in healthy people across ages. Alongside a J-beta primer mix, a sample-barcoded 5' primer served in a second PCR lasting roughly 6 to 11 cycles. TCRdb passed the 5' RACE reads through MiXCR, listing each CDR3 protein once. The data contain 710,000 or so distinct CDR3 sequences, 22% of them singletons. Whole-study results and caveats: Estimated diversity across one million T cells was deemed an underestimate.

The sample comprised blood. The chain employs TRBV27 and TRBJ1-1; D may be TRBD1 (5 bases). The clonotype was recovered from a man aged 65 to 85 in good health. The CDR3 loop reads CASSLSPGPMNTEAFF. CDR3 DNA sequence: TGTGCCAGCAGTTTATCGCCAGGGCCCATGAACACTGAAGCTTTCTTT.